The entry that follows covers one T cell receptor (beta chain) sequence. No antigen is known for it. Base-call qualities are not available, and no considerably larger clone is one nucleotide away. These data come from a study of T cell responses to AZD1222 COVID-19 vaccine (dated by TCRdb to 2020 to 2023). With regard to the full study: Because spike-specific TCR depth and breadth did not differ between the two schedules, AZD1222 recipients who got a second dose at roughly 4 weeks were pooled with those who got a second dose at roughly 12 weeks. Enrollment into the trials was organized by age into subgroups of 18-55, 56-69 and 70-plus years, and those subgroups contained roughly 150, 30 and 60 TCR-sequenced participants, respectively. A total of under 250 trial participants underwent TCR sequencing, of whom about 210 had received two doses of AZD1222 and around 26 had received two doses of the MenACWY control vaccine. Beyond this particular receptor, the publication reports: After two AZD1222 doses, both the breadth and the depth of spike-specific TCRs were significantly higher than at day 0 and than in MenACWY recipients. Nearly half of unique spike-specific TCRs reportedly recognized epitopes outside regions mutated in the B.1.351 and B.1.1.7 variants. Most participants were white British and females outnumbered males, and the authors suggested that clonal diversity may have been underestimated. No day 14 peak-response samples were available, so repertoires were characterized only after the peak T cell response. CD4 TCRs associated with the vaccine covered the entire spike protein, and the dominant responses were in regions 160-218 and 743-854. Only a handful of AZD1222 recipients were SARS-CoV-2 seropositive at baseline, limiting conclusions about previously exposed vaccinees. The 56-69-year group was small, and its depth increase did not reach significance, likely because of low power.

In the germline V gene, CDR1 corresponds to SNHLY and CDR2 to FYNNEI. The CDR3 runs 15 amino acids, cysteine and phenylalanine included. The DNA shown is the 45-base CDR3, in frame from base 1. For this chain, trimming is 5 bases at the V end and 4 bases at the J end, and the number of junction bases without a gene match is 11. The CDR3 regions of human TCRbeta chains were analyzed by immunosequencing. Turning to the authors' computational methods: Repertoire TCRs were checked for matches against a reference library of SARS-CoV-2-specific TCRs that had been generated using the MIRA antigen-specificity platform. Breadth was defined as the fraction of unique TCRs that were SARS-CoV-2-associated, and depth was defined as the fraction of total T cells that were SARS-CoV-2-associated. Each spike-specific TCR was assigned to its reactive spike region and to a CD4 or CD8 class using the MIRA data. Log10-transformed breadth and depth values were compared by one-way ANOVA with Sidak's multiple comparisons tests. TCRdb stores this immuneACCESS table with in-frame sequences only. Part of the clones is absent; in the studies checked, under half of the shortfall reflects unresolved V genes, and no reason is known for the rest. V and J calls and clone size are those listed in that table; D and trimming were worked out from the DNA. The sample table contains around 130,000 clones; only one count was recorded for about 89% of them. The ten largest clones represent approximately 5.1% of the sample.

The time point label of this sample denotes: baseline before first vaccination. Vaccinee samples came from UK trials COV001 and COV002, including a single-blind randomized controlled phase 2/3 trial of AZD1222 (ChAdOx1 nCoV-19) in healthy adults. For TCRbeta chain sequencing, PBMC samples from trial participants were taken at day 0 and at day 28 after the second dose. This chain is built from TRBV2 and TRBJ2-7, with 7 middle bases fitting TRBD2. The TCR was taken from an adult in good health. The sample was peripheral blood, taken on day 0 of AZD1222 vaccination. The DNA sequence follows: TGTGCCAGCAGTAAAGAGCGGGGCCTAAATTACGAGCAGTACTTC. This encodes CASSKERGLNYEQYF.